This is a list of T cell receptor beta chains from one sample in a study of a mutant IDH1 vaccine in newly diagnosed glioma. Measured with immunoSEQ multiplex PCR; TCRdb has only the in-frame clones, and not every one. The sample yields some 67,000 clones, about 86% seen once. The sequenced sample was peripheral blood mononuclear cells (PBMCs), obtained from a glioma patient treated with radiotherapy, temozolomide or both. The origin of the receptors is a woman under 30 with glioma. Some clones in this sample may be carry-over from other donors' samples. Both conserved end residues are part of each CDR3. The order of the fields is clone size, D gene, J gene, V gene, CDR3 DNA, CDR3 protein. A D gene is named only where the DNA matches it firmly. Some rows have no size entry. The others give once, few or many, or a class for an expanded clone.

>-|-|TRBJ1-4|TRBV6-5
TGTGCCAGCAGTTACAATGACAGGCCTAATGAAAAACTGTTTTTT
CASSYNDRPNEKLFF
>few|-|TRBJ2-7|TRBV19
TGTGCCAGTAGTGCCCGGACAGCCTACGAGCAGTACTTC
CASSARTAYEQYF
>-|-|TRBJ1-2|TRBV4-1
TGCGCCAGCAGCCAGGGCTCCGATGGCTACACCTTC
CASSQGSDGYTF
>-|-|TRBJ1-2|TRBV4-2
TGTGCCAGCAGCCAGGGCCTTAACTCTAACTATGGCTACACCTTC
CASSQGLNSNYGYTF
>-|-|TRBJ1-1|TRBV5-6
TGTGCCAGCAGCTTGGCGGGGCCGAACACTGAAGCTTTCTTT
CASSLAGPNTEAFF
>once|-|TRBJ2-7|TRBV21-1
TGTGCCAGCCCAACAGGGTCTTCCCTTAACGAGCAGTACTTC
CASPTGSSLNEQYF
>few|TRBD2|TRBJ2-7|TRBV2
TGTGCCAGCAGTGAAGCCAGGACTAGCCGATACGAGCAGTACTTC
CASSEARTSRYEQYF
>-|-|TRBJ1-1|TRBV6-5
TGTGCCAGCAGTTACTCGACCGCTATGAACACTGAAGCTTTCTTT
CASSYSTAMNTEAFF
>-|-|TRBJ1-5|TRBV4-1
TGCGCCAGCAGCCTTTCTCAGGGAGGCAATCAGCCCCAGCATTTT
CASSLSQGGNQPQHF
>-|TRBD2|TRBJ2-7|TRBV2
TGTGCCAGCAGTGAAGTCCGACTAGCGGGAGAAGGCGAGCAGTACTTC
CASSEVRLAGEGEQYF